This TCR beta chain was found in a study of blood T cell repertoires in COVID-19 (dated by TCRdb to about 2020). Regarding the research as a whole: The collaborator samples originated in the United States, Italy and Spain and spanned the acute and convalescent phases of COVID-19. The material from the prospective study consisted of cDNA or gDNA derived from T cells, B-cell-depleted T cells, or PBMCs. Subjects who had been exposed to COVID-19, were actively infected with it, or had recovered from it provided the deeply sampled blood TCRbeta repertoires that made up the dataset. The repertoires were made available in a free public database intended to serve as a resource for research on the immune response to SARS-CoV-2. Samples came from the ongoing ImmuneRACE study (first 160 participants) plus 1,254 subjects from 6 global collaborators. A de-identified subject ID, COVID-19 status, age in years and sex were almost always included in the sample metadata. HLA class I and class II types, where available, came from metadata supplied by the sample provider rather than from assay-based typing. What the authors observed across the whole study: The quantity of clinical and demographic metadata differed by source and by participant and was supplied without curation.

The sample holds one count of this clone. It has no known antigen specificity. No much larger clonotype is one base removed from it; base qualities were not supplied. The CDR3 spans 16 residues, from the cysteine through the phenylalanine. The sequence is cut down to CDR3 DNA, 48 bases in frame from base 1. For this chain, trimming is 2 bases at the V end and 2 bases at the J end, and the number of junction bases without a gene match is 3. CDR1 and CDR2 are read off the germline V gene as SGHTA and FQGTGA. Whole blood was collected in K2EDTA tubes by collaborating institutions according to the institutions' own protocols. Collaborator samples were shipped for TCRbeta analysis as frozen whole blood, isolated PBMCs, or DNA extracted from either sample type. TCRbeta CDR3 regions were amplified from genomic DNA by means of the immunoSEQ Assay, a bias-controlled multiplex PCR. In the original analysis: Nucleated cell counts per sample were estimated from amplification of reference gene primers within the assay. To quantify the absolute abundance of each unique TCRbeta CDR3 rearrangement, sequence reads were collapsed and filtered. For each sample, productive Simpson clonality was calculated as the square root of Simpson's diversity index across productive rearrangements. TCRdb provides this immuneACCESS table in a form limited to in-frame rearrangements. Some clones are lacking; in checked studies, under half of them reflect an unresolved V gene, and why the rest are absent is not known. V and J calls and clone size are copied from that table; D and trimming were computed from the DNA. This sample gives about half a million clones in total; around 85% of them show up just once. Clones ranked in the top ten supply 3% to 3.5% of the sample.

The TCR sequence derives from a human donor in a cohort sampled during active COVID-19. Here the chain combines TRBV7-3 and TRBJ2-7; the central 13 bases match TRBD2. The specimen sequenced was peripheral blood. The nucleotide sequence reads TGTGCCAGCAGCTTACTAGGGACTAGCGGGACCTACGAGCAGTACTTC. This sequence encodes CASSLLGTSGTYEQYF. Reference TRBV7-3 and TRBJ2-7 genes cover what lies past the CDR3, so the full variable domain is GAGVSQTPSNKVTEKGKYVELRCDPISGHTALYWYRQSLGQGPEFLIYFQGTGAADDSGLPNDRFFAVRPEGSVSTLKIQRTERGDSAVYLCASSLLGTSGTYEQYFGPGTRLTVT.